The TCR beta chain under discussion was sequenced for a study of T cells in Graves' hyperthyroidism and ophthalmopathy. The V gene lost 6 bases and the J gene lost 4 bases, with 15 bases spanning the gap. CDR3 length equals 13 residues. CDR1 and CDR2 from the germline V gene are GTSNPN and SVGIG (reference sequence). Amplification of TCR beta CDR3 regions was performed using RNA transcripts as template. First-round RT-PCR with HTBI primers amplified the TCR CDR3 region. A single record per CDR3 protein comes from TCRdb applying MiXCR to the multiplex PCR reads. The data show about 300,000 distinct CDR3 sequences, less than 20% seen once. This clonotype was observed a few times.

The chain uses TRBV30 and TRBJ1-1; a weak D match, TRBD1 (5 bases). What was sequenced was blood. The receptor was isolated from a middle-aged man with Graves' ophthalmopathy. Here the CDR3 reads CACRGLLLTEAFF. DNA of the CDR3: TGTGCCTGCCGGGGCCTCCTACTCACTGAAGCTTTCTTT.